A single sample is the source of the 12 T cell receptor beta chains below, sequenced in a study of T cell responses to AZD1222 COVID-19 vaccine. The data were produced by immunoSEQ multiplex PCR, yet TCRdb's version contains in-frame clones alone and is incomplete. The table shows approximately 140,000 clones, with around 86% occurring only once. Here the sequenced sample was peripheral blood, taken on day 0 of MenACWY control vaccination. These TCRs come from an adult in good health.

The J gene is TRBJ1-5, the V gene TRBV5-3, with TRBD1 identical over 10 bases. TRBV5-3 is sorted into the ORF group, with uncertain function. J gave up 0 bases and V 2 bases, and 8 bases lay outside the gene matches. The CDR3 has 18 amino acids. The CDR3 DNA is TGTGCCAGAAGCTTCGACAGGGGGCGAGGGTATAGCAATCAGCCCCAGCATTTT. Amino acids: CARSFDRGRGYSNQPQHF.

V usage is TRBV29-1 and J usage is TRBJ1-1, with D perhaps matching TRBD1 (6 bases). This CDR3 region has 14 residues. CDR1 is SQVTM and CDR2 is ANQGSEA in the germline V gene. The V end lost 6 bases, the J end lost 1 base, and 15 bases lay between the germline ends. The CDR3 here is CSVRAGVANTEAFF. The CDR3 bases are TGCAGCGTCCGGGCAGGGGTGGCGAACACTGAAGCTTTCTTT.

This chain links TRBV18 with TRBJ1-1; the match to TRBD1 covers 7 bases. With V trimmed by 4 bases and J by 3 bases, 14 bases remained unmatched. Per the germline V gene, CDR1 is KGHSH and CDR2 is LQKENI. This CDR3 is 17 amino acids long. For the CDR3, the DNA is TGTGCCAGCTCACGGATGACAGGGACTTCTGGGGACACTGAAGCTTTCTTT. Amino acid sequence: CASSRMTGTSGDTEAFF.

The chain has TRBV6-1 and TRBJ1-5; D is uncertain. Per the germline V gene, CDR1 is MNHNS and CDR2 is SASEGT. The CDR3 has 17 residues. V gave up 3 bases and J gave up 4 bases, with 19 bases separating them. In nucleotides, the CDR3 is TGTGCCAGCAGTGATTCGGGGTCTCAGGTCGGGAATCAGCCCCAGCATTTT. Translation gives CASSDSGSQVGNQPQHF.

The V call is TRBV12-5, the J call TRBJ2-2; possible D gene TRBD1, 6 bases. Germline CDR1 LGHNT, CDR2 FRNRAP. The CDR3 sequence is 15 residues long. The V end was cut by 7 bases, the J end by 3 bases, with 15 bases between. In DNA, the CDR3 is TGTGCTAGTGCCTTGGGGGCAGTGGACACCGGGGAGCTGTTTTTT. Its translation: CASALGAVDTGELFF.

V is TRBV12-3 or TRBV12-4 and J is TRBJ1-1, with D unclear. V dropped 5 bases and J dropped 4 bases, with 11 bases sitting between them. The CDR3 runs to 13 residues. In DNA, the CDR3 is TGTGCCAGCAGTGCGGACTCCGCCACTGAAGCTTTCTTT. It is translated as CASSADSATEAFF.

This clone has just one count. CDR3 nucleotide sequence: TGTGCCAGCAATCCGGGACAGGCATACTATGGCTACACCTTC. This translates into CASNPGQAYYGYTF. The V and J genes are TRBV2 and TRBJ1-2; 8 bases map to TRBD1. V was clipped by 7 bases and J by 3 bases; unmatched bases: 7. Looked up from germline, CDR1 is SNHLY and CDR2 is FYNNEI. This CDR3 comprises 14 residues.

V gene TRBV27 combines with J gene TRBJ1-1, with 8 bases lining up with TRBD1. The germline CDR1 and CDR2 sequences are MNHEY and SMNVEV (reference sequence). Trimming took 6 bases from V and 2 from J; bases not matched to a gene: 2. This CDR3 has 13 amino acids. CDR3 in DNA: TGTGCCAGCAGGACAGGGGCAAACACTGAAGCTTTCTTT. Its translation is CASRTGANTEAFF.

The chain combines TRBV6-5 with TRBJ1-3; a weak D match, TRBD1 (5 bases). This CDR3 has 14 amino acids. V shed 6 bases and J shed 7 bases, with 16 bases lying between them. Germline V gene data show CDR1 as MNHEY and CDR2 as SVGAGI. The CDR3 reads CASRAGTRGNTIYF. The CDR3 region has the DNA TGTGCCAGCAGAGCGGGGACTAGAGGCAACACCATATATTTT.

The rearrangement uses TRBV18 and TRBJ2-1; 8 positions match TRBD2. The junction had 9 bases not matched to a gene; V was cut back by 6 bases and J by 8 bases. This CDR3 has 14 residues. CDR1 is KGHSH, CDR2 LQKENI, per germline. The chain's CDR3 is CASSGGGSVDEQFF. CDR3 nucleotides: TGTGCCAGCTCCGGGGGGGGATCCGTCGATGAGCAGTTCTTC.

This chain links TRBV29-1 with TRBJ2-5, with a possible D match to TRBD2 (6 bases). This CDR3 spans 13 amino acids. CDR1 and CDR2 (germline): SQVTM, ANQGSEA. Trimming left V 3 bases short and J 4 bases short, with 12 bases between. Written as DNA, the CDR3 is TGCAGCGTTGATGGGGGGTTTAGAGAGACCCAGTACTTC. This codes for CSVDGGFRETQYF.

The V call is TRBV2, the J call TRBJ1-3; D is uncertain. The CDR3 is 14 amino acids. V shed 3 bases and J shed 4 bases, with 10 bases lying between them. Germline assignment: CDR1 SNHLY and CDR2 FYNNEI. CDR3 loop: CASSDWEPGNTIYF. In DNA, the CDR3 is TGTGCCAGCAGTGATTGGGAACCAGGAAACACCATATATTTT.